This T cell receptor (beta chain) is from a study of blood T cell repertoires in COVID-19. The wider study: Collection of acute and convalescent COVID-19 samples took place in the United States, Italy and Spain. Nucleic acid was either cDNA or gDNA, and it came from T cells, B-cell-depleted T cells, or PBMCs.

CDR1 SGHNT and CDR2 YYREEE come from the germline V gene (reference sequence). CDR3 size: 15 residues. The V and J ends lost 4 bases and 5 bases, in that order; junction bases with no gene match: 10. In the authors' workflow: Amplification from reference gene primers served as the basis for estimated nucleated cell counts. Clones were sequenced by immunoSEQ multiplex PCR, and TCRdb holds only the in-frame ones, with some missing. D and trimming come from the DNA, and the V and J calls and clone size come from that table. This table has 90,000 or so clones, 89% appearing once. The sample was peripheral blood. This clonotype originated in a woman at least 80 years old with active COVID-19. V usage is TRBV5-4 and J usage is TRBJ2-7; 9 bases match TRBD2. The CDR3 DNA sequence: TGTGCCAGCAGCCCCGGGACTAGCCGGATAAACGAGCAGTACTTC. Its translation is CASSPGTSRINEQYF.